This T cell receptor (beta chain) was obtained from a study of identical twins. Study-wide results and caveats: Carriage of fewer insertions was seen in abundant cord blood beta clonotypes, whereas memory repertoires showed none.

This clonotype has at least ten counts. Its antigen is not known. With template switching, a universal primer site was added, and the cDNA carried unique molecular identifiers. From the 5' RACE reads, TCRdb called clonotypes with MiXCR, one entry per CDR3 protein. In the table there are some 330,000 distinct CDR3 sequences, roughly 9% of which are singletons. The CDR3 sequence is 14 residues long. Trimming took 5 bases from V and 2 from J, leaving 13 bases between them. Germline values: CDR1 LNHDA, CDR2 SQIVND (reference sequence). The V and J genes are TRBV19 and TRBJ2-7; TRBD2 might be the D (6 bases). The clonotype originates from a woman in her 50s in good health. Source material: naive T cells sorted from blood. The CDR3 DNA reads as TGTGCCAGTAGTTCGCGGGACGTTGCCTACGAGCAGTACTTC. Residues: CASSSRDVAYEQYF.